This T cell receptor (beta chain) stems from a study of T cell responses to AZD1222 COVID-19 vaccine. Generated by immunoSEQ multiplex PCR, the TCRdb table keeps only in-frame clones and is missing some. The sample yields 110,000 or so clones, about 86% seen once. The sample here was peripheral blood, taken on day 0 of AZD1222 vaccination. The sequence was collected from an adult in good health.

CDR3 amino acids: CASSVVGTGVTGELFF. The CDR3 DNA follows: TGTGCCAGCAGTGTCGTCGGAACAGGGGTCACCGGGGAGCTGTTTTTT. V usage is TRBV28 and J usage is TRBJ2-2, with 7 bases matching TRBD1. The CDR3 runs to 16 residues. Germline-derived CDR1 and CDR2 are MDHEN and SYDVKM. J lost 4 bases, V lost 5 bases, and 10 bases had no gene match.